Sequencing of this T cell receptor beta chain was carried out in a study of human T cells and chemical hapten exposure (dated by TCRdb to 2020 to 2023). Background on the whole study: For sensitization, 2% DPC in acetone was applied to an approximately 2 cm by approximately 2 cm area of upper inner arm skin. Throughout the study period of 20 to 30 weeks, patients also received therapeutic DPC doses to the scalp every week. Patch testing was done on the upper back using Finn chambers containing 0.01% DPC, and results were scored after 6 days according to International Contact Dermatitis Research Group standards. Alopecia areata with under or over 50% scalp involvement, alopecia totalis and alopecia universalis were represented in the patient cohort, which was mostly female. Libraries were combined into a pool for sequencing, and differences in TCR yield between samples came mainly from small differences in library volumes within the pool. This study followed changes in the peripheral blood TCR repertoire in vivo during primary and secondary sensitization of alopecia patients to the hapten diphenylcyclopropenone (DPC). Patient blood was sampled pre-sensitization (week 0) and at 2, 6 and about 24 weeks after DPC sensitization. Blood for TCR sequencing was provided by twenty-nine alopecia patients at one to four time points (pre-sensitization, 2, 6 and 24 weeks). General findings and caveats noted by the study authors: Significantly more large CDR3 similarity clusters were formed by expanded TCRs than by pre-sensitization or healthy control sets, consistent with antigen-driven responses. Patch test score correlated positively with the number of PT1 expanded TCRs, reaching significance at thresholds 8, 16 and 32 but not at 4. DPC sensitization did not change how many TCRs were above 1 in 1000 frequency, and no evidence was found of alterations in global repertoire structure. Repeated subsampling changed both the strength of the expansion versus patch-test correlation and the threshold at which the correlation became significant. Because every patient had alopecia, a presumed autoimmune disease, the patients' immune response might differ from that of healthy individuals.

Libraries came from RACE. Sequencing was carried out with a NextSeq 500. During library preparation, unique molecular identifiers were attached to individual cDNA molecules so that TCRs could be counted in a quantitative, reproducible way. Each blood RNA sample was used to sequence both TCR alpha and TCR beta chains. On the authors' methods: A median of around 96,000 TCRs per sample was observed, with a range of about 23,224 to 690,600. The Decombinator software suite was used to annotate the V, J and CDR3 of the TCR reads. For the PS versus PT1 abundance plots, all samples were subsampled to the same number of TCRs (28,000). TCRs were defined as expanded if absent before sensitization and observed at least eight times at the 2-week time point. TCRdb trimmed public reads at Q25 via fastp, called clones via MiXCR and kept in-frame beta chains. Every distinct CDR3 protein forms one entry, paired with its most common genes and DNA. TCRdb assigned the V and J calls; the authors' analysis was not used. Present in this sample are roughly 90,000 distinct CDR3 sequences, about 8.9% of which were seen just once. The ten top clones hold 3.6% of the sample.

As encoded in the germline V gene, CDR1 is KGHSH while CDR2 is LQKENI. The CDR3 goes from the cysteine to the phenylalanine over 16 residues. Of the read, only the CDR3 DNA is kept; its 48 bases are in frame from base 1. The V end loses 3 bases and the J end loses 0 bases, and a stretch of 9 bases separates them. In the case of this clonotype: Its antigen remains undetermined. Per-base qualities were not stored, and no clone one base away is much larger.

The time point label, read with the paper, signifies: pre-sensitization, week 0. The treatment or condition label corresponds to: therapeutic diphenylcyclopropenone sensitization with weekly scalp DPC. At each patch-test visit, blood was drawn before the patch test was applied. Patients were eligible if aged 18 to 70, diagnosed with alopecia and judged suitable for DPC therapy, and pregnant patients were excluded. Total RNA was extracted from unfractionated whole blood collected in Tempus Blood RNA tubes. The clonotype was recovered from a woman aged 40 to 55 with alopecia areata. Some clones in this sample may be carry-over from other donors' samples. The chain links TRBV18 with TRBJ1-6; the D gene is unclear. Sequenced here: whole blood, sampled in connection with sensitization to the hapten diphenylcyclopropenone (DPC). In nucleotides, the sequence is TGTGCCAGCTCACCGACCGATAGCTCCTATAATTCACCCCTCCACTTT. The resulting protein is CASSPTDSSYNSPLHF.